The 6 T cell receptor beta chains below were found in one sample sequenced in a study of shared clonotypes between healthy human individuals. Profiling relied on immunoSEQ multiplex PCR, and the TCRdb table lists in-frame clones only, not all of them. The sample includes about 730,000 clones, around 70% seen only once; the top ten take about 1.8%. Sequences were obtained from memory CD4+ T cells sorted from blood. Subset here: CD45RA-negative fraction. These receptors were obtained from a woman in her 30s in good health.

This clone was recorded a few times. This sequence joins TRBV27 and TRBJ2-1; TRBD2 matches 11 bases. The CDR3 is 16 amino acids. CDR1 and CDR2 from the germline V gene are MNHEY and SMNVEV (reference sequence). V dropped 7 bases and J dropped 7; count of bases not matched to a gene: 12. Here the CDR3 reads CASTPLSGRAQNEQFF. The CDR3 coding sequence is TGTGCCAGCACCCCCCTTAGCGGGAGGGCCCAGAATGAGCAGTTCTTC.

This clone was counted many times. The chain combines TRBV5-1 with TRBJ2-3, with D possibly matching TRBD1 (6 bases). Looked up from germline, CDR1 is SGHRS and CDR2 is YFSETQ. V lost 5 bases and J lost 6, with 19 bases in between. The CDR3 extends over 15 amino acids. The CDR3 loop is CASRFRGFDTDTQYF. For the CDR3, the DNA is TGCGCCAGCAGGTTCAGGGGTTTCGATACGGATACGCAGTATTTT.

Note on this clone: The same CDR3 is also encoded by other DNA sequences in this sample. V gene TRBV9 combines with J gene TRBJ1-1; maybe TRBD1 (5 bases). V was pared by 2 bases and J by 1 base, with 9 bases between. This CDR3 is 14 amino acids long. CDR1 is SGDLS and CDR2 is YYNGEE in the germline V gene. The CDR3: CASSVGTGNTEAFF. Here the CDR3 DNA reads TGTGCCAGCAGCGTCGGGACGGGGAACACTGAAGCTTTCTTT.

J is TRBJ2-3 and V is TRBV5-1; D perhaps matches TRBD2 (6 bases). V shed 4 bases and J shed 5 bases, with 14 bases lying between them. Germline-derived CDR1 and CDR2 are SGHRS and YFSETQ. The CDR3 covers 14 residues. The CDR3 nucleotides are TGCGCCAGCAGCCTGGGGCGGGGTGTAGATACGCAGTATTTT. It translates to CASSLGRGVDTQYF.

The chain is built from TRBV7-2 and TRBJ2-2; 10 bases map to TRBD2. In germline, CDR1 is SGHTA, CDR2 FQGNSA. The CDR3 consists of 16 residues. V was clipped by 3 bases and J by 5 bases; unmatched bases: 6. CDR3 region: CASSFEGTSATGELFF. For the CDR3, the DNA is TGTGCCAGCAGCTTTGAGGGGACTAGCGCTACCGGGGAGCTGTTTTTT.

This chain links TRBV5-1 with TRBJ1-4, with D hard to call. The V gene lost 2 bases and the J gene lost 5 bases, with 7 bases spanning the gap. CDR1 and CDR2 from the germline V gene are SGHRS and YFSETQ. The CDR3 runs to 13 residues. In nucleotides, the CDR3 is TGCGCCAGCAGCTTCAACAGAAATGAAAAACTGTTTTTT. This gives the protein CASSFNRNEKLFF.